This paragraph reports one T cell receptor beta chain. This clonotype showed up many times. The target of this receptor is not known. Nothing much larger sits one base from this clone, and base qualities are not available. The data stem from a study of regulatory T cells in long-lasting Graves disease (dated by TCRdb to 2020 to 2022). With respect to the entire study: Patients with newly diagnosed Graves' disease had been on antithyroid drugs for under 3 months. This study used TCR sequencing and RNA sequencing of peripheral blood to compare persistent Graves' disease patients against newly diagnosed Graves' disease patients. The study was conducted in China and was registered as a clinical trial. A total of around 35 samples underwent TCR sequencing: around 13 from persistent and 20 from newly diagnosed Graves' disease patients. The research as a whole found: The authors acknowledged the small sample size as a limitation that may reduce accuracy. Compared with newly diagnosed patients, persistent Graves' disease patients had lower TCR Shannon entropy and fewer highly expanded clones, which suggests clonal expansion. TRBV28, TRBJ1-2 and TRBJ2-5 were preferentially used in persistent disease, while TRBV20-1 and TRBJ2-1 were favored in newly diagnosed disease. Sequencing and analysis were limited to the TCR beta chain. More public clonotypes were shared among persistent patients (under 3,000) than among newly diagnosed patients (roughly 960). Because the primary lesion, thyroid tissue, could not be accessed, the study looked at peripheral blood alone.

The CDR3 starts with the cysteine, ends with the phenylalanine, and has 10 residues. Kept here is only the CDR3 DNA, which spans 30 bases and is read in frame from base 1. The germline V gene provides CDR1 SNHLY and CDR2 FYNNEI. The time point label for this specimen denotes: newly diagnosed GD, antithyroid drugs for less than 3 months. RNA was extracted from PBMCs in TRIzol for both TCR sequencing and RNA sequencing. Graves' disease was diagnosed according to American Thyroid Association guidelines. The patients came from an endocrinology department in Xi'an, China. Each patient gave about 10 milliliters of peripheral blood, collected in an EDTA anticoagulant tube. Ficoll Paque Plus density gradient separation was used to isolate PBMCs, and no additional T cell sorting was done. An Agilent 2100 Bioanalyzer and agarose gel were used to check RNA quality, while a NanoDrop 2000 measured RNA concentration.

Library generation was performed with multiplex PCR. These reads were obtained on an Illumina HiSeq 4000. CDR3 regions were amplified by Arm-PCR with iRepertoire HTBI primers to construct TCR beta libraries. PCR products were gel purified before sequencing. In the paper's pipeline: Gene usage analysis of CDR3 amino acid clonotypes relied on the approximately 60 TRBV and about 15 TRBJ segments identified across samples. COPE and FqMerger were used to merge filtered high-quality paired reads into contigs. BLAST was used to align contigs to the IMGT TRBV, TRBD and TRBJ reference genes, and CDR3 was defined following IMGT. Any clonotype with a frequency above 0.1% was classified as a highly expanded clone. Repertoire diversity was measured by Shannon entropy, and V-J evenness by the Gini coefficient. A clonotype found in more than one individual was treated as public. TCRdb reprocessing: public reads trimmed at Q25 with fastp, clones called with MiXCR, in-frame beta chains kept. Each entry is one CDR3 protein sequence, shown with its most common DNA and genes. TCRdb, not the authors, supplied the V and J calls. This sample lists 450,000 to 500,000 distinct CDR3 sequences; around 15% were detected once. Of the sample, 12% is held by the ten largest clones.

The same sample was also studied in work on T cells in Graves' hyperthyroidism and ophthalmopathy. The second study also describes: Stable Graves' hyperthyroidism was defined as no progression to ophthalmopathy during 18 months of follow-up. Hyperthyroidism patients were newly diagnosed, had a disease duration of under 2 months, and were aged 18 to 65 years. Any patient with an uncontrolled infection, another autoimmune disease, pregnancy or lactation was excluded. Diagnoses were based on clinical symptoms, serum thyroxine and TRAb, thyroid ultrasound and orbital computed tomography. For the first round of RT-PCR on the TCR CDR3, the HTBI primer set was used together with the Qiagen OneStep RT-PCR kit. Most expanded thyroid clonotypes (frequency above 0.001) were also detected in blood, suggesting blood repertoires may reflect thyroid immune responses. A model built on a 13 V-J signature distinguished ophthalmopathy from stable hyperthyroidism, reaching 85% to 90% sensitivity and 81.08% specificity in cross-validation and 80%/75% in testing. During validation, the model predicted progression to ophthalmopathy a median of around six months ahead of onset, with almost 71% sensitivity and 72% to 80% specificity. To identify distinguishing TCR V-J signatures, a discovery cohort of about a hundred patients was used, comprising 43 with Graves' ophthalmopathy and about 59 with stable Graves' hyperthyroidism. Prospective prediction of ophthalmopathy was tested in an independent validation cohort of under 20 hyperthyroidism patients and approximately 17 patients who later progressed to ophthalmopathy. For training and testing, the 100 or so patients in the discovery cohort were randomly divided in a 7:3 ratio. In six Graves' hyperthyroidism patients, the study also compared T-cell repertoires from thyroid tissue with T-cell repertoires from blood. Once sampling was done, hyperthyroidism patients were given methimazole at a starting dose of 30 mg daily, whereas ophthalmopathy patients were given high-dose intravenous methylprednisolone. Libraries were constructed in a second round of multiplex PCR, after which size selection and purification were performed. The libraries were sequenced on an Illumina HiSeq2000 using paired-end 100 bp reads. SOAPnuke was used to process the raw data, removing reads that contained adapters or uncalled bases, had a mean Phred below 15, or lacked an exact match to the constant primer or identifier. COPE v1.2.5 was used to merge high-quality paired reads, and clonotypes were defined as unique nucleotide sequences. MiTCR v1.1 was used to align the clonotypes against IMGT TRBV, TRBD and TRBJ reference segments. Only V-J combinations with frequency above 0.0001, covering 99% to 99.2% of repertoires, were analysed. A TCS score was defined as the ratio between F50 (clonal expansion) and ExV (chaos), using BLOSUM62-based TCRdist between CDR3 peptides within each V-J. Welch's t-statistics and random forest reduced roughly 500 V-J features to 10 to 15, which were used in a naive Bayes classifier (R e1071). No statistical method was used to set the sample size in advance, and investigators knew the group allocation. The paper describes TCR Vbeta CDR3 sequencing of 140 or so peripheral blood samples, made up of 40 to 45 ophthalmopathy patients, 70 to 75 hyperthyroidism patients and 17 progressor patients.

Recombination linked TRBV2 to TRBJ2-3, and perhaps TRBD2 as D gene, on 5 matching bases. Specimen: peripheral blood mononuclear cells (PBMCs), collected at new diagnosis, from a patient treated with antithyroid drugs. The sequence derives from a man aged 40-49 years with Graves disease. Donor details come from another sample of the same person, matched by shared clones. The nucleotides read TGTGCACTAGTGACAGATACGCAGTATTTT. Its product reads: CALVTDTQYF.